The present T cell receptor beta chain was sequenced within a study of cytomegalovirus exposure and HLA in healthy donors. Donors in the study were healthy people who gave bone marrow. Despite likely unrecorded immune exposures, the donors were nominally healthy at the time of sampling. As concerns this clone: What it binds is not known.

This CDR3 contains 14 residues. Germline CDR1 and CDR2: SGHDN and FVKESK. V lost 4 bases, J lost 2 bases, and 3 bases stayed unmatched. Study results and limitations: The study put 150 or so TCR beta chains on its list as cytomegalovirus-associated.

The study ran its PCR with 60 Vbeta and 13 Jbeta primers. The table came from immunoSEQ multiplex PCR; TCRdb's copy has only in-frame clones and leaves some out. The sample yields roughly 100,000 clones, 55% to 80% seen once. The specimen sequenced was PBMCs. The chain combines TRBV14 with TRBJ2-3, with 7 bases lining up with TRBD1. The receptor was derived from a human donor in good health. The CDR3 reads CASSPGQITDTQYF. Written as DNA, the CDR3 is TGTGCCAGCAGCCCGGGACAGATCACAGATACGCAGTATTTT. The whole variable domain, filled in from reference TRBV14 and TRBJ2-3, reads EAGVTQFPSHSVIEKGQTVTLRCDPISGHDNLYWYRRVMGKEIKFLLHFVKESKQDESGMPNNRFLAERTGGTYSTLKVQPAELEDSGVYFCASSPGQITDTQYFGPGTRLTVL.